This TCR beta chain was retrieved from a study of blood T cells in healthy people across ages (dated by TCRdb to about 2015). Regarding the research as a whole: Template switching captured roughly one uniquely barcoded TCR beta cDNA molecule per two T cells in model experiments. Age-related changes in TCR beta repertoire diversity were measured in the study by deep sequencing normalized with unique cDNA molecular identifiers. The donors were divided into four age groups: young (average approximately 17 years), middle-aged (roughly 42), aged (approximately 62) and long-lived (roughly 82). To avoid experimental bias, donors of different ages were spread randomly across the sequencing lanes. Two additional independent replicas of 1 million unique cDNA reads from the same blood draw were analyzed for two donors (one aged 18 to 29 and one aged 80 or older).

The donors were around 39 Caucasian individuals from Russia, aged 6 to 90 years, who were systemically healthy. Each donor gave around 9.5 milliliters of peripheral blood, collected into EDTA-treated Vacutainer tubes. Ficoll-Paque density-gradient centrifugation was used to isolate PBMCs, with at least 7 million per sample. Total RNA was extracted from PBMCs with Trizol reagent, with at least 6 micrograms obtained per sample. The percentages of naive CD45RAhigh/CD27high T cells were determined by flow cytometry on a PBMC aliquot from every donor. Library creation used 5' RACE. The second PCR ran for about 7 to 11 cycles and used a J-beta primer mix along with a sample-barcoded 5' primer. A template-switch 5' adaptor carrying 12 random nucleotides introduced a unique molecular identifier onto each TCR beta cDNA molecule. Each sample yielded at least 2.5 million CDR3-containing paired-end reads. First-strand cDNA was synthesized from all RNA with the Mint cDNA synthesis kit, primed by a TRBC-specific oligonucleotide. Following uracil-DNA glycosylase treatment, a first 18-cycle PCR with universal primers M1SS and BC2_uni_R was performed on all cDNA. As for the authors' bioinformatics: Each sample was normalized by randomly selecting 1 million high-quality reads, each carrying a distinct molecular identifier. Reads with shared molecular identifiers were discarded instead of being binned into consensus sequences. MiTCR, run with a Q25 quality threshold and the strictest error-elimination algorithm, handled CDR3 identification, clonotype clustering and error correction. A nonparametric unseen species model with Euler transformation was used to estimate a lower bound on total TCR beta diversity. In-frame beta chains were kept once TCRdb had trimmed the public reads at Q25 with fastp and called clones with MiXCR. Records with the same CDR3 protein are collapsed into one entry carrying the most frequent genes and DNA. The V and J calls come from TCRdb's annotation, not from the publication. The sample has fewer than 2,000,000 distinct CDR3 sequences on record, roughly two fifths of them singletons. The ten largest clones add up to around 23% of the sample.

Overall study results and their limits: Compared with the aged group, the long-lived group had more naive CD4+ T cells, fewer expanded clones and increased TCR diversity, a pattern suggesting age selection. Because donor CMV infection status was unknown, age-related changes in expanded clonotypes were potentially confounded. Observed TCR beta diversity per million T cells fell roughly linearly with age, and a significant reduction was already apparent by age around 44. Conclusive comparison of naive and antigen-experienced compartments was prevented by the profiling of bulk unsorted PBMCs. Estimates of total diversity based on one million sequenced T cells were considered lower bounds and underestimates. A strong correlation was found between observed TCR beta diversity and the percentage of naive T cells measured by flow cytometry.

This clonotype showed up many times. Its antigen is still unknown. Base qualities were left out, and no much larger clone turns up one base away. V was cut back by 4 bases and J by 6 bases, leaving a gap of 16 bases between them. CDR1 and CDR2 are drawn from the germline V gene: SGDLS, YYNGEE. The CDR3 runs 15 residues from the cysteine to the phenylalanine. Only CDR3 DNA remains: 45 bases, in frame from the first base. Here the chain combines TRBV9 and TRBJ2-2; the best D guess is TRBD1, with 6 bases matching. The specimen was blood. The sequence came from a human donor in good health. The CDR3 region reads CASSRRDTFPGELFF. The DNA sequence is given as TGTGCCAGCAGCCGCCGGGACACCTTTCCCGGGGAGCTGTTTTTT.